This T cell receptor (beta chain) came from a study of blood T cell repertoires in COVID-19. At the level of the study: T cells, B-cell-depleted T cells, or PBMCs supplied cDNA or gDNA.

V was pared by 8 bases and J by 0 bases, with 8 bases of the junction left unmatched. The germline gives CDR1 ENHRY, CDR2 SYGVKD. CDR3 length: 15 amino acids. Method: immunoSEQ multiplex PCR; TCRdb's copy keeps in-frame clones and lacks some. The sample yields approximately 210,000 clones, less than 90% seen once. The clonotype was recovered from a woman in her 70s with acute or convalescent COVID-19. The chain joins TRBV10-3 to TRBJ1-1; 8 bases are a match to TRBD1. The material sequenced was peripheral blood. The CDR3 DNA sequence: TGTGCCATCGGCCGGGACAGGCTAATGAACACTGAAGCTTTCTTT. As protein: CAIGRDRLMNTEAFF.